This entry features one TCR beta chain sequence. This sample was included in a study of blood T cell repertoires in COVID-19. About the research overall: Nucleic acid was either cDNA or gDNA, and it came from T cells, B-cell-depleted T cells, or PBMCs.

Assay: immunoSEQ multiplex PCR; the TCRdb copy retains only in-frame clones and omits some. The table has tens of thousands of clones, roughly 88% seen once. This CDR3 spans 15 amino acids. The V and J ends lost 1 base and 6 bases, in that order; junction bases with no gene match: 5. Germline CDR1 SGHRS, CDR2 YFSETQ. The sequence was collected from a human donor in a cohort sampled during active COVID-19. The material sequenced was peripheral blood. The chain recombines TRBV5-1 with TRBJ2-1, with 9 bases matching TRBD2. CDR3 nucleotides: TGCGCCAGCAGCTTGTGGGCGGGGGGGCGCAATGAGCAGTTCTTC. Translated, it gives CASSLWAGGRNEQFF.